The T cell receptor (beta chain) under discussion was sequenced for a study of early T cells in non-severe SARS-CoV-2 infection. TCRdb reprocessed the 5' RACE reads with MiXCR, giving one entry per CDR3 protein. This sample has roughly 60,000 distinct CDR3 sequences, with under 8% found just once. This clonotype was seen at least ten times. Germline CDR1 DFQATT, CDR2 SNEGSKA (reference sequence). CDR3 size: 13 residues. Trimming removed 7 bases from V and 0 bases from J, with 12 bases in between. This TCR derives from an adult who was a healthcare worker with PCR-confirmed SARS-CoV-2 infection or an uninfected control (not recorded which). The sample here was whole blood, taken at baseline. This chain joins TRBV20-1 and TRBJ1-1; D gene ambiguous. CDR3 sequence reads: CSVYDGMNTEAFF. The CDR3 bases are TGCAGTGTTTATGACGGGATGAACACTGAAGCTTTCTTT.